The next 29 T cell receptor beta chains were all read from a single sample in a study of tumor-infiltrating lymphocytes in oesophageal squamous cell carcinoma. Via MiXCR, TCRdb re-called the PCR reads, giving one row per CDR3 protein. The sample includes 15,000 to 19,000 distinct CDR3 sequences, approximately 49% of them seen just once. The specimen sequenced was esophageal tumor tissue. These receptors all come from a female donor with esophageal squamous cell carcinoma.

V usage is TRBV24-1 and J usage is TRBJ2-5; a possible D gene is TRBD1 (5 bases). The J call may not be correct, given that the DNA end is closer to TRBJ2-1. The germline gives CDR1 KGHDR, CDR2 SFDVKD. This CDR3 is built from 11 residues. The CDR3 region has the DNA TGTGCCACTCAGGGAAACAATGAGCAGTTCTTC. Translating it yields CATQGNNEQFF.

The chain employs TRBV7-6 and TRBJ2-1; no clear D gene. Germline V gene lookup returns CDR1 SGHVS and CDR2 FNYEAQ. The V end lost 1 base, the J end lost 15 bases, and 10 bases lay between the germline ends. The CDR3 has 11 amino acids. The DNA of the CDR3 is TGTGCCAGCAGCTTAGGACCTCGGCTGTTCTTC. It encodes CASSLGPRLFF.

V usage is TRBV9 and J usage is TRBJ2-6; D is ambiguous. The J call may not be correct, given that the DNA end is closer to TRBJ2-1. Germline assignment: CDR1 SGDLS and CDR2 YYNGEE. The CDR3 runs to 13 residues. The CDR3 region is CASSAEANNEQFF. CDR3 coding DNA: TGTGCCAGCAGCGCCGAGGCCAACAATGAGCAGTTCTTC.

This clonotype was counted between two and nine times. V is TRBV7-3 and J is TRBJ2-5; 8 positions agree with TRBD2. The CDR3 has 16 amino acids. CDR1 SGHTA and CDR2 FQGTGA come from the germline V gene. Trimming cost V 0 bases and J 11 bases; bases outside gene matches: 14. In DNA, the CDR3 is TGTGCCAGCAGCTTAACGTGGCTAGCGGGCTACAATGAGCAGTACTTC. As protein: CASSLTWLAGYNEQYF.

The gene calls are TRBV7-6 and TRBJ2-6; 11 bases align to TRBD1. The length of the CDR3 is 18 residues. J lost 0 bases, V lost 3 bases, and 4 bases had no gene match. The V gene's germline CDR1 is SGHVS and CDR2 FNYEAQ. CDR3 nucleotides: TGTGCCAGCAGCTTCGGACAGGGGGCAGGCTCTGGGGCCAACGTCCTGACTTTC. Protein: CASSFGQGAGSGANVLTF.

As for this clonotype: This may come from a read error, since a much larger clone is one base off. V is TRBV5-1 and J is TRBJ2-4, with TRBD1 matching 8 bases. The germline V gene encodes CDR1 SGHRS and CDR2 YFSETQ. Unmatched junction bases numbered 20, after V lost 2 bases and J lost 13 bases. There are 17 residues in the CDR3. CDR3 sequence reads: CASSFRTGTSAYNEQYF. In DNA, the CDR3 is TGCGCCAGCAGCTTCCGGACAGGGACCAGCGCCTACAATGAGCAGTACTTC.

This chain joins TRBV11-1 and TRBJ1-1; D uncertain. The germline V and J ends were trimmed by 1 base and 7 bases, with 7 bases remaining between them. This CDR3 has 12 residues. CDR1 SGHAT and CDR2 FQDESV come from the germline V gene (reference sequence). CDR3 in DNA: TGTGCCAGCAGCTTAGAGGTCGGTGAAGCTTTCTTT. This encodes CASSLEVGEAFF.

This clonotype was recorded at least ten times. A much bigger clone sits one base away, suggesting this may be a read error. The V call is TRBV28, the J call TRBJ2-5, with 10 bases that match TRBD2. Germline V gene data show CDR1 as MDHEN and CDR2 as SYDVKM. This CDR3 spans 15 amino acids. The ends lost 7 bases at V and 11 bases at J; junction bases unmatched: 16. The CDR3 reads CASKISGGSRNEQYF. The CDR3, as DNA: TGTGCCAGCAAGATTAGCGGGGGGTCTCGGAATGAGCAGTACTTC.

This clonotype was seen repeatedly, ten times or more. The chain combines TRBV5-1 with TRBJ1-5; 9 bases are a match to TRBD1. The J segment lost 4 bases and the V segment lost 4 bases, leaving 6 bases of the junction unmatched. In germline, CDR1 is SGHRS, CDR2 YFSETQ. The CDR3 is 15 residues long. CDR3 protein: CASSKGTGRNQPQHF. CDR3 DNA sequence: TGCGCCAGCAGCAAAGGGACAGGGAGGAATCAGCCCCAGCATTTT.

The chain has TRBV10-3 and TRBJ2-6; D remains unclear. The end of the DNA is better explained by TRBJ2-1, so the J call may be wrong. Germline V gene sequence: CDR1 ENHRY, CDR2 SYGVKD. The CDR3 contains 17 residues. CDR3 sequence: CAISESMVDAEINEQFF. In nucleotides, the CDR3 is TGTGCCATCAGTGAGTCGATGGTTGACGCGGAAATCAATGAGCAGTTCTTC.

This clonotype was seen more than once but under ten times. The chain couples TRBV7-8 to TRBJ2-3, with 8 positions matching TRBD2. The V gene end was trimmed by 5 bases and the J gene end by 4 bases; junction bases not matched to a gene: 17. The CDR3 loop spans 18 amino acids. Germline-derived CDR1 and CDR2 are SGHVS and FQNEAQ. CDR3 sequence reads: CASSLLARVGRVADTQYF. The CDR3 DNA sequence: TGTGCCAGCAGCCTCCTAGCCCGGGTCGGGAGGGTTGCAGATACGCAGTATTTT.

The DNA of the CDR3 is TGTGCCAGCAGCTTAGGTGGGACTGAGCAGTACTTC. Translating it yields CASSLGGTEQYF. V gene TRBV7-6 combines with J gene TRBJ2-5; TRBD2 is a possible D gene (6 bases). There are 12 residues in the CDR3. CDR1 is SGHVS and CDR2 is FNYEAQ in the germline V gene. The V gene lost 1 base and the J gene lost 11 bases, with 11 bases spanning the gap.

The chain carries TRBV7-8 and TRBJ2-1; 7 nucleotides match TRBD1. With V trimmed by 2 bases and J by 7 bases, 8 bases remained unmatched. This CDR3 is built from 15 residues. Germline V lookup: CDR1 SGHVS, CDR2 FQNEAQ. The CDR3 sequence is CASSLRGQLLNEQFF. The CDR3 DNA follows: TGTGCCAGCAGCTTAAGGGGACAGCTTTTAAATGAGCAGTTCTTC.

The V call is TRBV7-3, the J call TRBJ2-7; a possible D gene is TRBD1 (6 bases). The closer fit of TRBJ2-5 to the DNA end suggests the J call may be wrong. The CDR3 runs 15 residues. Looked up from germline, CDR1 is SGHTA and CDR2 is FQGTGA. The DNA of the CDR3 is TGTGCCAGCAGCCGTTCCGGGACACCCGAAGAGACCCAGTACTTC. Translated: CASSRSGTPEETQYF.

This clonotype has a count of ten or more. The chain is built from TRBV5-1 and TRBJ2-7; 7 bases fit TRBD1. This CDR3 has 19 amino acids. Trimming removed 4 bases from V and 6 bases from J; junction bases left unmatched: 25. Germline loops: CDR1 SGHRS, CDR2 YFSETQ. CDR3 DNA: TGCGCCAGCAGCGTGGAGGATCGGAGAGGGACAGAACAGTTGTCCGAGCAGTACTTC. This sequence encodes CASSVEDRRGTEQLSEQYF.

The chain has TRBV28 and TRBJ1-1; D remains unclear. CDR1 and CDR2 (germline): MDHEN, SYDVKM. V was cut by 5 bases and J by 1 base, with 14 bases left in between. The CDR3 runs 15 residues. The CDR3 loop is CASSPGDYTNTEAFF. In nucleotides, the CDR3 is TGTGCCAGCAGTCCGGGAGATTACACGAACACTGAAGCTTTCTTT.

This clonotype occurred many times. This chain joins TRBV13 and TRBJ2-1; maybe TRBD2 (6 bases). Near its end, the DNA agrees better with TRBJ2-7, so the J call may be wrong. The CDR3 runs to 14 residues. CDR1 is PRHDT and CDR2 is FYEKMQ in the germline V gene (reference sequence). CDR3 sequence: CASSFYIPGGEQYF. In DNA form, the CDR3 reads TGTGCCAGCAGCTTTTACATCCCCGGGGGAGAGCAGTACTTC.

This clonotype was recorded at least ten times. V is TRBV11-2 and J is TRBJ2-1; 8 nucleotides align to TRBD2. The CDR3 spans 15 residues. Germline V gene data show CDR1 as SGHAT and CDR2 as FQNNGV. After removal of 5 bases from V and 8 bases from J, the junction contained 11 bases not matched to a gene. Here the CDR3 reads CASSATSGFNDEQFF. For the CDR3, the DNA is TGTGCCAGCAGCGCAACTAGCGGTTTTAACGATGAGCAGTTCTTC.

This clonotype was observed many times. With a much larger clone just one base away, this may be a read error. V is TRBV6-6 and J is TRBJ2-7; D call uncertain. There are 12 residues in the CDR3. Trimming shortened V by 2 bases and J by 9 bases, and 11 bases separated the two germline ends. Germline V gene sequence: CDR1 MNHNY, CDR2 SVGAGI (reference sequence). The chain's CDR3 is CASSYGRAAQYF. The CDR3 nucleotides are TGTGCCAGCAGTTACGGTCGGGCAGCGCAGTACTTC.

Ten or more counts support this clonotype. A much larger clone is a single base away; this may be a read error. V usage is TRBV2 and J usage is TRBJ2-5; TRBD1 matches 11 bases. Per the germline V gene, CDR1 is SNHLY and CDR2 is FYNNEI. The CDR3 has 15 residues. The V gene end was trimmed by 6 bases and the J gene end by 11 bases; junction bases not matched to a gene: 14. This chain's CDR3 is CASRRDRGSYNEQYF. CDR3 coding DNA: TGTGCCAGCAGGAGGGACAGGGGGTCCTACAATGAGCAGTACTTC.

This rearrangement joins TRBV28 to TRBJ1-2, with TRBD1 matching 10 bases. There are 17 residues in the CDR3. The germline V gene encodes CDR1 MDHEN and CDR2 SYDVKM. Germline trimming cut 2 bases from V and 5 bases from J; bases unmatched to any gene: 11. DNA for the CDR3: TGTGCCAGCAGTTTACGTACCGGGACAGGGGTTATATATGGCTACACCTTC. Residues: CASSLRTGTGVIYGYTF.

The chain carries TRBV20-1 and TRBJ1-1, with 7 bases matching TRBD1. The J call may be mistaken, given a closer DNA end match to TRBJ2-3. Germline V lookup: CDR1 DFQATT, CDR2 SNEGSKA (reference sequence). CDR3 length: 14 residues. CDR3 residues: CSVPTGMRTDTQYF. The CDR3 bases are TGCAGTGTCCCGACAGGGATGCGCACAGATACGCAGTATTTT.

The rearrangement links TRBV6-8 to TRBJ2-7; 7 bases agree with TRBD1. The germline V gene encodes CDR1 MNHGY and CDR2 SAAAGT. The CDR3 is made up of 13 amino acids. V lost 6 bases, J lost 2 bases, and 4 bases stayed unmatched. The CDR3, as DNA: TGTGCCAGCAGGGAGACAGGGCCCTACGAGCAGTACTTC. Encoded protein: CASRETGPYEQYF.

CDR3 region: CASSSGTSGRFEQFF. The CDR3 DNA is TGTGCCAGCAGCTCCGGGACTAGCGGGAGGTTTGAGCAGTTCTTC. This chain joins TRBV11-2 and TRBJ2-5; 15 bases line up with TRBD2. The J call may be mistaken, given a closer DNA end match to TRBJ2-1. The CDR3 runs 15 residues. Germline V gene sequence: CDR1 SGHAT, CDR2 FQNNGV.

The V and J genes are TRBV7-6 and TRBJ2-4, with TRBD2 matching over 9 bases. The CDR3 has 17 amino acids. Germline CDR1 and CDR2: SGHVS and FNYEAQ. Unmatched junction bases numbered 19, after V lost 3 bases and J lost 13 bases. The DNA for the CDR3 is TGTGCCAGCAGCTTGTTGGGACTAGCACAAGGAAGGGGTGAGCAGTACTTC. Its protein product is CASSLLGLAQGRGEQYF.

The V gene is TRBV2, the J gene TRBJ2-2, with D perhaps matching TRBD2 (5 bases). The length of the CDR3 is 13 residues. Trimming stripped 1 base from V and 8 bases from J, with 8 bases between. Germline assignment: CDR1 SNHLY and CDR2 FYNNEI. The CDR3 sequence is CASSEGRRGELFF. CDR3 nucleotide sequence: TGTGCCAGCAGTGAAGGGAGGAGGGGGGAGCTGTTTTTT.

Comments on this clonotype: Because it lacks the conserved phenylalanine or tryptophan at the end, this CDR3 is likely a read error. No DNA is shown, since the ends of the CDR3 on it are uncertain; the CDR3 is the one TCRdb lists. The genes are TRBV7-2 and TRBJ1-3; the tabulated D call, TRBD1, remains unverified against the DNA. Counting both end residues, the CDR3 totals 8 amino acids. CDR1 is SGHTA and CDR2 is FQGNSA in the germline V gene. The CDR3 is CASSHPLA.

The rearrangement uses TRBV11-2 and TRBJ2-4; 7 nucleotides align to TRBD1. Judging by the DNA end, TRBJ2-7 fits better; the J call may be wrong. This CDR3 spans 13 amino acids. The germline CDR1 and CDR2 sequences are SGHAT and FQNNGV. CDR3 DNA: TGTGCCAGCAGGCATACAGGGGTCTACGAGCAGTACTTC. Amino acid sequence: CASRHTGVYEQYF.

This clonotype was detected ten times or more. The CDR3 nucleotides are TGTGCCAGCAGCTTCGAAGTGTCCGCAGTTGAAGCTTTCTTT. Protein: CASSFEVSAVEAFF. The chain combines TRBV7-9 with TRBJ1-1, with no clear D. Deletions cut 3 bases from V and 7 bases from J, with 15 bases between. From germline, CDR1 is SEHNR and CDR2 FQNEAQ (reference sequence). There are 14 residues in the CDR3. Using reference TRBV7-9 and TRBJ1-1 for the parts outside the CDR3, the full variable domain is DTGVSQNPRHKITKRGQNVTFRCDPISEHNRLYWYRQTLGQGPEFLTYFQNEAQLEKSRLLSDRFSAERPKGSFSTLEIQRTEQGDSAMYLCASSFEVSAVEAFFGQGTRLTVV.